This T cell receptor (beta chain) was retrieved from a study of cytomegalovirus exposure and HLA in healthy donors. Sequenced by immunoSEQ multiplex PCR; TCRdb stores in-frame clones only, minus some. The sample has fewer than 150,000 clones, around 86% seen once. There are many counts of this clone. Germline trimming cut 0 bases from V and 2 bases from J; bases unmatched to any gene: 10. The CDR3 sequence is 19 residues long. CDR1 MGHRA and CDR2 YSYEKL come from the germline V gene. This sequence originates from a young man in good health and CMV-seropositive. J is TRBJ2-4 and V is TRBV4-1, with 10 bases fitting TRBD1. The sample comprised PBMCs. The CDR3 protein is CASSQESERQGASKNIQYF. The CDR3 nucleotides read TGCGCCAGCAGCCAAGAAAGCGAGAGACAGGGGGCGTCCAAAAACATTCAGTACTTC.